The source of this TCR beta chain is a study of human T cells and chemical hapten exposure (dated by TCRdb to about 2021). About the study as a whole: For sensitization, 2% DPC in acetone was applied to an approximately 2 cm by approximately 2 cm area of upper inner arm skin. Patients additionally received weekly therapeutic DPC doses to the scalp throughout the approximately 25-week study period. Patch tests used Finn chambers with 0.01% DPC on the upper back, scored after 6 days by International Contact Dermatitis Research Group standards. The mostly female patient cohort included alopecia areata with under or over 50% scalp involvement, alopecia totalis and alopecia universalis. Libraries were pooled for sequencing, and variation in per-sample TCR yields was attributed mainly to small differences in library volumes within the pool. The study tracked peripheral blood TCR repertoire changes in vivo during primary and secondary sensitization to the hapten diphenylcyclopropenone (DPC) in alopecia patients. Blood was sampled from patients pre-sensitization (week 0) and at 2, 6 and about 24 weeks after DPC sensitization. Twenty-nine alopecia patients provided blood for TCR sequencing at one to four time points (pre-sensitization, 2, 6 and 24 weeks).

The library was made by RACE. Sequenced on a NextSeq 500. Library preparation attached unique molecular identifiers to individual cDNA molecules for quantitative, reproducible TCR counting. Each blood RNA sample was used to sequence both TCR alpha and TCR beta chains. Per the authors' processing: Samples had a median of roughly 100,000 TCRs, with a range from 23,224 to 690,600. The Decombinator software suite was used to annotate V, J and CDR3 in the TCR reads. Every sample was subsampled to the same number of TCRs (28,000) for the PS versus PT1 abundance plots. TCRs were defined as expanded if absent before sensitization and observed at least eight times at the 2-week time point. Starting from the raw public reads, TCRdb applied fastp trimming at Q25, assembled clones with MiXCR and retained in-frame beta chains. Records with the same CDR3 protein are collapsed into one entry carrying the most frequent genes and DNA. The V and J calls, along with clone size, are taken from TCRdb and not from the paper's own processing. Within this sample are 150,000 to 200,000 distinct CDR3 sequences, with about 25% of them counted one time only. The top ten hold 2% to 2.5% of the sample.

This sample's time point label indicates: patch test 3, about 24 weeks after DPC sensitization. The sample's treatment or condition label, in plain terms: therapeutic diphenylcyclopropenone sensitization with weekly scalp DPC. Blood at each patch-test visit was drawn before the patch test was applied. Patients were considered eligible if aged 18 to 70, diagnosed with alopecia and deemed suitable for DPC therapy, and patients were excluded if pregnant. Total RNA was extracted from unfractionated whole blood that had been collected in Tempus Blood RNA tubes. Summary of the overall study and its limitations: DPC sensitization did not change how many TCRs were above 1 in 1000 frequency, and no evidence was found of alterations in global repertoire structure. After repeated subsampling, the strength of the expansion versus patch-test correlation and the threshold at which it became significant changed. Because every patient had alopecia, a presumed autoimmune disease, the patients' immune response might differ from that of healthy individuals. Patch test score was positively correlated with the number of PT1 expanded TCRs, with significance at thresholds 8, 16 and 32 but not at 4. Significantly more large CDR3 similarity clusters were formed by expanded TCRs than by pre-sensitization or healthy control sets, consistent with antigen-driven responses.

CDR1 and CDR2 were assigned from the germline V gene as ENHRY and SYGVKD. V lost 4 bases and J lost 5 bases, and the count of bases not matched to a germline gene is 0. Reading from cysteine to phenylalanine, the CDR3 counts 14 amino acids. Only the CDR3 portion is preserved as DNA: 42 bases, with reading frame beginning at the first base. The sample holds a few counts of this clonotype. The target of this receptor is not known. Per-base quality was not reported, and no clone a single base away is much larger than it. This sequence originates from a woman in her thirties or forties with alopecia areata. Some clones in this sample may be carry-over from other donors' samples. Sequenced here: whole blood, sampled in connection with sensitization to the hapten diphenylcyclopropenone (DPC). This receptor chain uses TRBV10-3 and TRBJ2-3; TRBD2 lines up with 13 middle nucleotides. The CDR3 region: CAISGLAGGDTQYF. The bases are TGTGCCATCAGTGGACTAGCGGGAGGAGATACGCAGTATTTT.